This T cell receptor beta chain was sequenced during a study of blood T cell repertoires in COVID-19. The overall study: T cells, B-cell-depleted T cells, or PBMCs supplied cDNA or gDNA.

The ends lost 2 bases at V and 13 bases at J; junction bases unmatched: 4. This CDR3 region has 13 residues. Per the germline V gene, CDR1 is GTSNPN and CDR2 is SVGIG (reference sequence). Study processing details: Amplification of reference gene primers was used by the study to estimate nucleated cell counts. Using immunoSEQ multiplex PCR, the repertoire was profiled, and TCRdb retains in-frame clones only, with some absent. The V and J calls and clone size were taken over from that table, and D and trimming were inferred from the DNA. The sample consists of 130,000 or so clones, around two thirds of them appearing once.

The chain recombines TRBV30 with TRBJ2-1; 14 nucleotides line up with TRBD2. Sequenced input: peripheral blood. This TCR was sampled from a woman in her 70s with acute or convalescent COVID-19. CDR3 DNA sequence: TGTGCCTGGAGTTCGACTAGCGGGAGGGTACAGTTCTTC. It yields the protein CAWSSTSGRVQFF.